This T cell receptor delta chain is drawn from a study of gamma-delta T cells after stem cell transplantation. Relative to its sample, this clone is medium-sized (0.01 to 0.1%). TCRdb re-called the RT-PCR reads via CATT. The sample lists around 2,700 delta-chain clones; approximately 22% were seen once. V lost 3 bases, J lost 0 bases, and 16 bases stayed unmatched. The germline gives CDR1 TSWWSYY, CDR2 QGS. CDR3 length: 19 residues. This TCR derives from a human donor. It is not recorded whose cells these are; they may come from a transplant donor. The sample consisted of gamma-delta T cells. This chain joins TRDV1 and TRDJ1, with TRDD3 matching over 7 bases. DNA for the CDR3: TGTGCTCTTGGGGACCCTTCTGGGGGCTCAAGGGGCTACACCGATAAACTCATCTTT. The encoded protein is CALGDPSGGSRGYTDKLIF.